Listed below are T cell receptor beta chains from one sample, sequenced in a study of shared clonotypes between healthy human individuals. The repertoire was sequenced with immunoSEQ multiplex PCR; TCRdb's copy has only in-frame clones and lacks some. The table includes millions of clones, around 96% detected once. Sequencing input: naive CD8+ T cells sorted from blood. The receptors were sampled from a young man in good health. The CDR3 runs from the conserved cysteine through the conserved F or W. Each record gives: V gene, clone size, CDR3 length, D gene, J gene, CDR3 DNA, CDR3 protein. The D gene is left open where the match is weak. Clone size is not always given. Where it is, it says once, few, many or a class for expanded clones.

v_gene: TRBV9; abundance: -; len: 14; d_gene: TRBD2; j_gene: TRBJ2-1; CDR3nt: TGTGCCAGCAGCGCCATAGCGGGGGACAATGAGCAGTTCTTC; CDR3aa: CASSAIAGDNEQFF
v_gene: TRBV5-6; abundance: -; len: 17; d_gene: -; j_gene: TRBJ1-1; CDR3nt: TGTGCCAGCAGCTTATCGCCAGGGTGGGGATCAAACACTGAAGCTTTCTTT; CDR3aa: CASSLSPGWGSNTEAFF
v_gene: TRBV7-6; abundance: -; len: 18; d_gene: -; j_gene: TRBJ2-1; CDR3nt: TGTGCCAGCAGCTTACTCCCGACAGGCGACCCTCCTTACAATGAGCAGTTCTTC; CDR3aa: CASSLLPTGDPPYNEQFF
v_gene: TRBV5-6; abundance: -; len: 18; d_gene: TRBD2; j_gene: TRBJ2-5; CDR3nt: TGTGCCAGCAGCTTGGCTGGCGGGGGGGCCGGTGCGCAAGAGACCCAGTACTTC; CDR3aa: CASSLAGGGAGAQETQYF
v_gene: TRBV18; abundance: -; len: 19; d_gene: TRBD1; j_gene: TRBJ1-4; CDR3nt: TGTGCCAGCTCACCGAACGGGACAGCGGTTTTTGCAACTAATGAAAAACTGTTTTTT; CDR3aa: CASSPNGTAVFATNEKLFF
v_gene: TRBV5-4; abundance: -; len: 14; d_gene: -; j_gene: TRBJ1-1; CDR3nt: TGTGCCAGCAGCTTTTTCGGGGGCAACACTGAAGCTTTCTTT; CDR3aa: CASSFFGGNTEAFF
v_gene: TRBV21-1; abundance: -; len: 19; d_gene: -; j_gene: TRBJ1-5; CDR3nt: TGTGCCAGCACCAACCGTTCCGAACAGGGCTCCCATAGCAATCAGCCCCAGCATTTT; CDR3aa: CASTNRSEQGSHSNQPQHF
v_gene: TRBV27; abundance: -; len: 11; d_gene: -; j_gene: TRBJ2-1; CDR3nt: TGTGCCAGCGGTATCATCAATGAGCAGTTCTTC; CDR3aa: CASGIINEQFF
v_gene: TRBV7-9; abundance: -; len: 13; d_gene: -; j_gene: TRBJ1-4; CDR3nt: TGTGCCAGCAGCTCCGACTCTAATGAAAAACTGTTTTTT; CDR3aa: CASSSDSNEKLFF
v_gene: TRBV11-2; abundance: -; len: 19; d_gene: -; j_gene: TRBJ2-3; CDR3nt: TGTGCCAGCAGCTTAGATGTGTGGAGGGAAGCTACGAGCACAGATACGCAGTATTTT; CDR3aa: CASSLDVWREATSTDTQYF
v_gene: TRBV19; abundance: once; len: 16; d_gene: -; j_gene: TRBJ2-2; CDR3nt: TGTGCCAGTAGTATAGATCTGGAAGGGGTCACCGGGGAGCTGTTTTTT; CDR3aa: CASSIDLEGVTGELFF
v_gene: TRBV7-9; abundance: -; len: 16; d_gene: TRBD2; j_gene: TRBJ2-3; CDR3nt: TGTGCCAGCAGCACCCGACTAGCGGGGGGCACAGATACGCAGTATTTT; CDR3aa: CASSTRLAGGTDTQYF
v_gene: TRBV4-1; abundance: -; len: 15; d_gene: TRBD2; j_gene: TRBJ2-7; CDR3nt: TGCGCCAGCAGCCAAGAAAGCGGGATAACTTCCGAGCAGTACTTC; CDR3aa: CASSQESGITSEQYF